This T cell receptor beta chain was sequenced for a study of CD8+ T cells in alopecia areata (dated by TCRdb to 2016 to 2019). Study-level background: In both human patients and the C3H/HeJ mouse model, the study applied high-throughput TCRbeta sequencing to look at T cell clonal expansion in alopecia areata. Scalp tissue and sorted CD4+ and CD8+ peripheral blood T cells from patchy and totalis/universalis alopecia areata patients and from healthy controls were covered by human TCRbeta sequencing. Scalp clonality was compared across normal scalp (n=4), patchy alopecia areata scalp (n=8), and alopecia totalis/universalis scalp (n=8). The RNA source kit depended on sample type: the PAXgene miRNA kit for fixed scalp, the miRNeasy kit for PBMCs, and the RNeasy kit for mouse skin. Amplification of TCRbeta CDR3 regions was done by immunoSEQ multiplex PCR using 35 Vbeta forward primers and 13 Jbeta reverse primers. The research as a whole found: Compared with normal scalp, lesional scalp, particularly in alopecia totalis/universalis, had higher clonality and more expanded CD8+ clones, which suggests antigenic drive. TCR sequences shared between patients were less clear than in mice, possibly partly because of HLA diversity in the patient population. Unlike mouse skin, where gammadelta T cells dominate, normal human skin contains resident alphabeta T cells that get sequenced too, which complicates analysis of the scalp TCR repertoire.

After PBMCs were isolated by density centrifugation and stained for CD3, CD4 and CD8, a FACSAria was used to sort CD4+ and CD8+ T cells. Unaffected controls provided scalp biopsies and blood samples. On this clone itself: Its antigen specificity is not known. No base quality values were provided; no much bigger clone lies one nucleotide off.

Libraries were built with the immunoSEQ multiplex PCR assay. RNA was extracted from all samples and reverse transcribed into cDNA as template for TCR sequencing. SuperScript III was used for first-strand cDNA synthesis, primed with a 2:1 mix of oligo-dT and random hexamers. Amplification bias was assessed with a synthetic immune receptor repertoire, and residual bias was removed computationally. Per the original workflow: Raw reads were preprocessed to remove errors, and CDR3 was defined by IMGT conventions from the conserved cysteine to phenylalanine. To get clonality, Shannon entropy was normalized by log2 of the number of productive unique TCRs and the result was subtracted from 1. Whether each scalp clone was CD4 or CD8 was inferred by checking scalp TCRbeta sequences against the CD4 and CD8 repertoires from sorted blood. Drawn from immuneACCESS, this table holds only the in-frame rearrangements with V and J called that TCRdb kept. Clones are partly lost; checked studies trace under half to an unresolved V gene and leave the rest unexplained. V and J calls and clone size are copied from that table; D and trimming were computed from the DNA. The sample includes under 150,000 clones, with about two thirds observed a single time. Together, the top ten hold 36% of the sample.

The germline V gene gives CDR1 as SGHRS and CDR2 as YFSETQ. Including cysteine and phenylalanine, the CDR3 has 15 amino acids. Here the CDR3 DNA is all that survives: 45 bases in frame from base 1. V has 0 bases trimmed and J has 5 bases trimmed; junction bases matching no gene number 6. The chain is made from TRBV5-1 and TRBJ1-1; 8 bases in the junction line up with TRBD1. Sequences were obtained from CD8+ T cells sorted from blood. The receptor's source is a human donor in good health. The bases are TGCGCCAGCAGCTTGGCAGGGGGCGTTCGGACTGAAGCTTTCTTT. This yields the protein CASSLAGGVRTEAFF.